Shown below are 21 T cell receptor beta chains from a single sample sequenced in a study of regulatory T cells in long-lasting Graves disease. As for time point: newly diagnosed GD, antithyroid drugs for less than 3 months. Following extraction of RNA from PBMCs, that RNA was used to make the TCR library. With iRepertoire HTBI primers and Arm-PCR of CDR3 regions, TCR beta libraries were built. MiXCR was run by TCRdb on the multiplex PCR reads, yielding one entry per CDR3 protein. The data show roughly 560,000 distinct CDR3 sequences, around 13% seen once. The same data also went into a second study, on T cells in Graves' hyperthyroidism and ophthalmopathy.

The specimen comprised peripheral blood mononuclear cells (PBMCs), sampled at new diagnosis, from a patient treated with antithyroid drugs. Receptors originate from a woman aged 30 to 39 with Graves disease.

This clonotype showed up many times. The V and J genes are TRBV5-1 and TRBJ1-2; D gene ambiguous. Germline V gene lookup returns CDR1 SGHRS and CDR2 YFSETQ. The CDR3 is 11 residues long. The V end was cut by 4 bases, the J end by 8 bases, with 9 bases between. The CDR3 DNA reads TGCGCCAGCAGCCGTGGAGGAGGCTACACCTTC. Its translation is CASSRGGGYTF. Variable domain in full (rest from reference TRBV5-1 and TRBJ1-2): KAGVTQTPRYLIKTRGQQVTLSCSPISGHRSVSWYQQTPGQGLQFLFEYFSETQRNKGNFPGRFSGRQFSNSRSEMNVSTLELGDSALYLCASSRGGGYTFGSGTRLTVV.

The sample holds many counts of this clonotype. The CDR3 region is CASSLVRDGRNTIYF. CDR3 nucleotide sequence: TGTGCCAGCTCACTAGTCCGGGACGGCAGAAACACCATATATTTT. The V gene is TRBV18, the J gene TRBJ1-3, with D possibly being TRBD1 (5 bases). Trimming cost V 4 bases and J 5 bases, with 15 bases left between them. The CDR3 is made up of 15 amino acids. Germline V gene data show CDR1 as KGHSH and CDR2 as LQKENI.

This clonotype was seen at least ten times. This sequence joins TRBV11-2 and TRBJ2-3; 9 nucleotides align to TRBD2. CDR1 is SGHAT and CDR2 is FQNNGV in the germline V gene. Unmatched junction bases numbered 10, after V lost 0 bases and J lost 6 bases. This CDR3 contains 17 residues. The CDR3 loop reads CASSLEVAGVLGDTQYF. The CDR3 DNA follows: TGTGCCAGCAGCTTAGAGGTAGCGGGAGTTTTGGGCGATACGCAGTATTTT.

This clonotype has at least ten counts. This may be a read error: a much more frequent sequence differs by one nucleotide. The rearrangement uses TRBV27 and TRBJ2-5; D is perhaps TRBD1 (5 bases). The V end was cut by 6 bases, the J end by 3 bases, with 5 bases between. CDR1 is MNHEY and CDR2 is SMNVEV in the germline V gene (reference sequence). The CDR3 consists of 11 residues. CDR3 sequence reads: CASRGEETQYF. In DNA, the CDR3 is TGTGCCAGCAGAGGGGAAGAGACCCAGTACTTC.

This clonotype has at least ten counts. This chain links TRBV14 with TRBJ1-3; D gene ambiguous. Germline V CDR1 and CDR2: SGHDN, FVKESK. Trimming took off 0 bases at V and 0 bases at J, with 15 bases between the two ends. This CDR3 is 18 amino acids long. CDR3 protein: CASSQDGRPRNSGNTIYF. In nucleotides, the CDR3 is TGTGCCAGCAGCCAAGATGGGCGCCCGCGGAACTCTGGAAACACCATATATTTT.

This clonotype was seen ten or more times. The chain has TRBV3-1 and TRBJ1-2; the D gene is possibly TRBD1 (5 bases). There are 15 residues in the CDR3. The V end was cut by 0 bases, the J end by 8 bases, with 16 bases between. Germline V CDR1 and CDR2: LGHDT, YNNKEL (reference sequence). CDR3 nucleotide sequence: TGTGCCAGCAGCCAAGATCCCCCAGGGACGCTCGGCTACACCTTC. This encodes CASSQDPPGTLGYTF.

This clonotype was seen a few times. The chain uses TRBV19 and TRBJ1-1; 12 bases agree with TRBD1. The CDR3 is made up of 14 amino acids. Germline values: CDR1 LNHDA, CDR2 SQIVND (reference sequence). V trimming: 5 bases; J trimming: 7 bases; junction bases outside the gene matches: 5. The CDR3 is CASSEGQGAGEAFF. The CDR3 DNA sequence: TGTGCCAGTAGTGAGGGACAGGGGGCGGGTGAAGCTTTCTTT. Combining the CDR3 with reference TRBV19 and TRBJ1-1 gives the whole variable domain DGGITQSPKYLFRKEGQNVTLSCEQNLNHDAMYWYRQDPGQGLRLIYYSQIVNDFQKGDIAEGYSVSREKKESFPLTVTSAQKNPTAFYLCASSEGQGAGEAFFGQGTRLTVV.

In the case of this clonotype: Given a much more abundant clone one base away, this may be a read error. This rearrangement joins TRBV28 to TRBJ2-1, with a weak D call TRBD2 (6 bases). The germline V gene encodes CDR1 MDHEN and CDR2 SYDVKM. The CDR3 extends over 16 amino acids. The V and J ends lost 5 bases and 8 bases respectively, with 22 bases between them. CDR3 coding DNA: TGTGCCAGCAGTCCCAGAGGCGCGGGACGTTACGATGAGCAGTTCTTC. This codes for CASSPRGAGRYDEQFF.

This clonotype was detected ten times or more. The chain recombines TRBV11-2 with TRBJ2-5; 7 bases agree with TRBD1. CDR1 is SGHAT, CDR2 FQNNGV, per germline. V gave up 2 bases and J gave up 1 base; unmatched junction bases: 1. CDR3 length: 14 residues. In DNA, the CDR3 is TGTGCCAGCAGCTTAAGGGACAGCCAAGAGACCCAGTACTTC. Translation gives CASSLRDSQETQYF. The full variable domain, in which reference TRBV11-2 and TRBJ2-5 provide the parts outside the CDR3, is EAGVAQSPRYKIIEKRQSVAFWCNPISGHATLYWYQQILGQGPKLLIQFQNNGVVDDSQLPKDRFSAERLKGVDSTLKIQPAKLEDSAVYLCASSLRDSQETQYFGPGTRLLVL.

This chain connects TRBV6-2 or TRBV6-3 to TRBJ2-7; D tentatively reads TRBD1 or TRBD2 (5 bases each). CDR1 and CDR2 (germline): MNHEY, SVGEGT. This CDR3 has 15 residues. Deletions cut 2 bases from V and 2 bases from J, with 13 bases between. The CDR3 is CASSYGTYGTYEQYF. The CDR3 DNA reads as TGTGCCAGCAGTTACGGGACCTACGGCACCTACGAGCAGTACTTC.

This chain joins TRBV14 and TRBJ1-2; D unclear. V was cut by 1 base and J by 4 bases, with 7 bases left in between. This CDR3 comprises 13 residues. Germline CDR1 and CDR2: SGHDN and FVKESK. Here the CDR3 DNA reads TGTGCCAGCAGCCAAGCAGGCAGCTATGGCTACACCTTC. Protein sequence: CASSQAGSYGYTF.

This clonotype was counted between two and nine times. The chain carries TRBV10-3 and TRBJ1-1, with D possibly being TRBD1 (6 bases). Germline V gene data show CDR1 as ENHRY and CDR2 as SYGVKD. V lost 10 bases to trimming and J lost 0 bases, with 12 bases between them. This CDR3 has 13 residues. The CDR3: CATWTAMNTEAFF. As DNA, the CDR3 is TGTGCCACCTGGACAGCCATGAACACTGAAGCTTTCTTT.

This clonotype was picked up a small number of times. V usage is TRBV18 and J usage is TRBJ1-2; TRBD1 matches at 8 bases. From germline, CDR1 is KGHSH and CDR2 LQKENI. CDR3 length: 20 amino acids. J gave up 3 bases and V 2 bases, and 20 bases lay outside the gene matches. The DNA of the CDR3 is TGTGCCAGCTCACCAAACCATACAACGCCGTTCAGGGGGCGAGACTATGGCTACACCTTC. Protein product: CASSPNHTTPFRGRDYGYTF. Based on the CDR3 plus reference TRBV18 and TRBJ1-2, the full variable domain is NAGVMQNPRHLVRRRGQEARLRCSPMKGHSHVYWYRQLPEEGLKFMVYLQKENIIDESGMPKERFSAEFPKEGPSILRIQQVVRGDSAAYFCASSPNHTTPFRGRDYGYTFGSGTRLTVV.

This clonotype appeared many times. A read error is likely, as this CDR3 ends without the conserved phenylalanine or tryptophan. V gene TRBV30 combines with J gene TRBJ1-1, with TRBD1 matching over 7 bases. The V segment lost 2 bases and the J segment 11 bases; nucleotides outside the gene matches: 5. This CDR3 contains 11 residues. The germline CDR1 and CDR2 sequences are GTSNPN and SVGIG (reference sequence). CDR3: CAWSFGTDAFS. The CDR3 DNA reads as TGTGCCTGGAGTTTTGGGACAGACGCTTTCTCT.

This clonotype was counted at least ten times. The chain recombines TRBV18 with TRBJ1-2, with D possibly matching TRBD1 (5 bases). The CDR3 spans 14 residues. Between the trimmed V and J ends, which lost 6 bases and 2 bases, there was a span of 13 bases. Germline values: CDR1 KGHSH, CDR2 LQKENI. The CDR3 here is CASSTRAGNYGYTF. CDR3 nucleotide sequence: TGTGCCAGCTCGACACGAGCAGGGAACTATGGCTACACCTTC.

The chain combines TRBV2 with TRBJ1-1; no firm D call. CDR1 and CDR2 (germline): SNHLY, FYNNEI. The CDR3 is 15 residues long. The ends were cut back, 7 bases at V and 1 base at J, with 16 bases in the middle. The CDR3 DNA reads TGTGCCAGCACCGATGGGGTAGGTTGGAACACTGAAGCTTTCTTT. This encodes CASTDGVGWNTEAFF.

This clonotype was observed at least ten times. CDR3 bases: TGTGCCAGCAGTTCCGGACTAGCGATCACCCCCAATGAGCAGTTCTTC. It is translated as CASSSGLAITPNEQFF. This sequence joins TRBV28 and TRBJ2-1, with 9 bases lining up with TRBD2. Germline V gene sequence: CDR1 MDHEN, CDR2 SYDVKM. This CDR3 is built from 16 residues. V lost 4 bases and J lost 6; bases outside the gene matches: 10.

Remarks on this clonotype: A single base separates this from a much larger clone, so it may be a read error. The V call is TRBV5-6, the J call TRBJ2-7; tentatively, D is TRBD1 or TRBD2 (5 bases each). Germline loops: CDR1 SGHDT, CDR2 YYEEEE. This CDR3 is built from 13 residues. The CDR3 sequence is CASSKRGAYKQYF. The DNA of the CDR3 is TGTGCCAGCAGCAAGAGGGGTGCCTACAAGCAGTACTTC.

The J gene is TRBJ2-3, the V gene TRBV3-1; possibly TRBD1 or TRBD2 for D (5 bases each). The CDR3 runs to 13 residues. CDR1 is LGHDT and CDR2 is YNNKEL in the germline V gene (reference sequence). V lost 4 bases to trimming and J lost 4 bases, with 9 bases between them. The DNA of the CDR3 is TGTGCCAGCAGCCGTCGGGGCCCAGATACGCAGTATTTT. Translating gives CASSRRGPDTQYF.

The CDR3 loop reads CASSQDQGPSYEQYF. Here the CDR3 DNA reads TGCGCCAGCAGCCAAGATCAGGGGCCGTCCTACGAGCAGTACTTC. V usage is TRBV4-1 and J usage is TRBJ2-7, with D perhaps matching TRBD1 (6 bases). The CDR3 has 15 residues. CDR1 is MGHRA, CDR2 YSYEKL, per germline. The V end lost 0 bases, the J end lost 1 base, and 10 bases lay between the germline ends.

As DNA, the CDR3 is TGTGCCAGCAGCTTACGACAGGGATGGCCAGAAGCTTTCTTT. Its translation is CASSLRQGWPEAFF. V and J are TRBV5-5 and TRBJ1-1; 7 bases fit TRBD1. The V segment lost 2 bases and the J segment 8 bases; nucleotides outside the gene matches: 9. The CDR3 spans 14 residues. CDR1 SGHKS and CDR2 YYEKEE come from the germline V gene (reference sequence).